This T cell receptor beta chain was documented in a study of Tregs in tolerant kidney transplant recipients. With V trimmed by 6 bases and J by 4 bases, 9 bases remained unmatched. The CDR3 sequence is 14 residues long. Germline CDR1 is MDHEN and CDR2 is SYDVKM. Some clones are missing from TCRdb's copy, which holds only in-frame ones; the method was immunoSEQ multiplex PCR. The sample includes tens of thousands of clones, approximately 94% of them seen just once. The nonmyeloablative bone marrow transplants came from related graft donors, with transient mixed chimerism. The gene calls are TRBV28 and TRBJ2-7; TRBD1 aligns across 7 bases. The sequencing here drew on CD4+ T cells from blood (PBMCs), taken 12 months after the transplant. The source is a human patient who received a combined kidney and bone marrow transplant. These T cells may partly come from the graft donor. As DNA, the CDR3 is TGTGCCAGCAGCAACTGGGACAGAAAGTACGAGCAGTACTTC. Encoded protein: CASSNWDRKYEQYF. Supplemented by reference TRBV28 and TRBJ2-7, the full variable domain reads DVKVTQSSRYLVKRTGEKVFLECVQDMDHENMFWYRQDPGLGLRLIYFSYDVKMKEKGDIPEGYSVSREKKERFSLILESASTNQTSMYLCASSNWDRKYEQYFGPGTRLTVT.